These 11 T cell receptor beta chains were all obtained from the same sample, sequenced in a study of blood T cell repertoires in COVID-19. Data came from immunoSEQ multiplex PCR; TCRdb stores just in-frame clones and leaves some out. The top ten hold approximately 2.5% of the sample, which has roughly 200,000 clones, 89% seen once. Specimen: PBMCs or T cells enriched from blood (not recorded which). The receptors here all came from a woman in her thirties or forties with acute COVID-19.

The chain couples TRBV11-2 to TRBJ2-2; 13 bases fit TRBD2. After removal of 5 bases from V and 5 bases from J, the junction contained 11 bases not matched to a gene. Germline CDR1 reads SGHAT; CDR2 reads FQNNGV. The CDR3 sequence is 18 residues long. The DNA of the CDR3 is TGTGCCAGCAGCCCACGACTAGCGGGGGGATCATGGACCGGGGAGCTGTTTTTT. Translated: CASSPRLAGGSWTGELFF.

This clone came up once. The chain joins TRBV12-5 to TRBJ1-4; 8 nucleotides agree with TRBD1. J gave up 3 bases and V 3 bases, and 12 bases lay outside the gene matches. Looked up from germline, CDR1 is LGHNT and CDR2 is FRNRAP. The CDR3 is 18 amino acids. The CDR3, as DNA: TGTGCTAGTGGTTTCCTAGTCGGACAGGGTATTGCTAATGAAAAACTGTTTTTT. Its translation: CASGFLVGQGIANEKLFF.

J is TRBJ1-6 and V is TRBV19; TRBD1 aligns across 9 bases. V trimming: 5 bases; J trimming: 10 bases; junction bases outside the gene matches: 9. The CDR3 contains 15 residues. Germline lookup yields CDR1 LNHDA and CDR2 SQIVND (reference sequence). This CDR3 is CASSSPGTGQSPLHF. CDR3 DNA: TGTGCCAGTAGTTCCCCCGGGACAGGGCAGTCACCCCTCCACTTT.

V is TRBV7-2 and J is TRBJ1-1; 9 positions agree with TRBD1. Looked up from germline, CDR1 is SGHTA and CDR2 is FQGNSA. The CDR3 is 14 amino acids. With 1 base clipped from V and 5 bases from J, the junction kept 2 bases outside the gene matches. CDR3 sequence: CASSLEQGATEAFF. In nucleotides, the CDR3 is TGTGCCAGCAGCTTAGAACAGGGGGCGACTGAAGCTTTCTTT.

This chain links TRBV6-5 with TRBJ2-2, with D maybe TRBD2 (6 bases). Deletions cut 7 bases from V and 3 bases from J, with 12 bases between. The CDR3 has 14 amino acids. Germline V CDR1 and CDR2: MNHEY, SVGAGI. The CDR3 reads CASNDGGYTGELFF. The CDR3 DNA reads as TGTGCCAGCAACGACGGGGGTTACACCGGGGAGCTGTTTTTT.

The V gene is TRBV4-3, the J gene TRBJ1-2; D not certain. This CDR3 is built from 16 residues. V shed 0 bases and J shed 2 bases, with 13 bases lying between them. The germline V gene has CDR1 LGHNA and CDR2 YSLEER. The DNA of the CDR3 is TGCGCCAGCAGCCAAGAAGGCGAACTCGGGAACTATGGCTACACCTTC. It codes for CASSQEGELGNYGYTF.

The V call is TRBV19, the J call TRBJ2-2; 8 bases agree with TRBD1. After removal of 5 bases from V and 7 bases from J, the junction contained 12 bases not matched to a gene. Germline lookup yields CDR1 LNHDA and CDR2 SQIVND (reference sequence). This CDR3 has 16 residues. The CDR3 protein is CASSLRTGIGGGELFF. CDR3 bases: TGTGCCAGTAGTCTTAGGACAGGGATTGGTGGCGGGGAGCTGTTTTTT. Variable domain in full (rest from reference TRBV19 and TRBJ2-2): DGGITQSPKYLFRKEGQNVTLSCEQNLNHDAMYWYRQDPGQGLRLIYYSQIVNDFQKGDIAEGYSVSREKKESFPLTVTSAQKNPTAFYLCASSLRTGIGGGELFFGEGSRLTVL.

The CDR3 nucleotides are TGTGCCAGCAGCTTAGATAGGCTCGGGCAGGGGGCGTACGAGCAGTACTTC. This translates into CASSLDRLGQGAYEQYF. The chain links TRBV7-9 to TRBJ2-7; 8 bases fit TRBD1. CDR3 length: 17 residues. Trimming cost V 1 base and J 4 bases; bases outside gene matches: 12. Germline V gene sequence: CDR1 SEHNR, CDR2 FQNEAQ (reference sequence). Full variable domain (remainder filled in from reference TRBV7-9 and TRBJ2-7): DTGVSQNPRHKITKRGQNVTFRCDPISEHNRLYWYRQTLGQGPEFLTYFQNEAQLEKSRLLSDRFSAERPKGSFSTLEIQRTEQGDSAMYLCASSLDRLGQGAYEQYFGPGTRLTVT.

CDR3 region: CASTFGQGRGWDQETQYF. For the CDR3, the DNA is TGTGCCAGCACCTTCGGACAGGGTAGGGGGTGGGACCAAGAGACCCAGTACTTC. V is TRBV5-4 and J is TRBJ2-5, with 8 nucleotides matching TRBD1. There are 18 residues in the CDR3. The J segment lost 0 bases and the V segment lost 6 bases, leaving 16 bases of the junction unmatched. Germline V gene lookup returns CDR1 SGHNT and CDR2 YYREEE (reference sequence).

The rearrangement joins TRBV12-3 or TRBV12-4 to TRBJ2-1; 11 nucleotides match TRBD2. V was clipped by 6 bases and J by 15 bases; unmatched bases: 7. This CDR3 is built from 12 residues. CDR3 nucleotide sequence: TGTGCCAGCAGCAGGGGGACTAGCGGCCTGTTCTTC. Its protein is CASSRGTSGLFF.

This clone was counted only a few times. CDR3 loop: CASSRVLAGLYEQYF. The CDR3 nucleotides read TGCGCCAGCAGCCGAGTACTAGCGGGACTTTACGAGCAGTACTTC. V usage is TRBV4-3 and J usage is TRBJ2-7, with 10 positions matching TRBD2. V trimming: 4 bases; J trimming: 4 bases; junction bases outside the gene matches: 7. Germline V gene sequence: CDR1 LGHNA, CDR2 YSLEER. CDR3 length equals 15 residues.